A single sample is the source of the 8 T cell receptor beta chains below, sequenced in a study of cytomegalovirus exposure and HLA in healthy donors. A multiplex PCR was run with 60 Vbeta primers and 13 Jbeta primers. The repertoire was sequenced with immunoSEQ multiplex PCR; TCRdb's copy has only in-frame clones and lacks some. The sample holds some 110,000 clones. The sample consisted of PBMCs. The receptors here all came from a man aged 40-49 years in good health and CMV-seropositive.

This rearrangement joins TRBV2 to TRBJ1-2; 7 bases map to TRBD1. V lost 9 bases to trimming and J lost 4 bases; unmatched junction nucleotides: 5. From germline, CDR1 is SNHLY and CDR2 FYNNEI. The CDR3 runs to 12 residues. The CDR3 DNA reads TGTGCCAGAACAGGGGAGCTCTATGGCTACACCTTC. Translated: CARTGELYGYTF.

The CDR3 nucleotides read TGTGCCAGTCATAGCGAAACGGGGGACACCGGGGAGCTGTTTTTT. As protein: CASHSETGDTGELFF. The chain uses TRBV27 and TRBJ2-2; D perhaps matches TRBD2 (6 bases). The V end was cut by 9 bases, the J end by 3 bases, with 17 bases between. Per the germline V gene, CDR1 is MNHEY and CDR2 is SMNVEV (reference sequence). The CDR3 spans 15 residues.

The chain combines TRBV7-9 with TRBJ1-5; D might be TRBD1 (5 bases). The CDR3 runs to 13 residues. Trimming cost V 6 bases and J 7 bases, with 13 bases left between them. Germline CDR1 SEHNR, CDR2 FQNEAQ (reference sequence). The CDR3 region is CASRGDSGQPQHF. The DNA for the CDR3 is TGTGCCAGCAGGGGCGACAGCGGGCAGCCCCAGCATTTT.

The chain has TRBV9 and TRBJ2-2, with TRBD2 matching over 11 bases. Germline trimming cut 3 bases from V and 4 bases from J; bases unmatched to any gene: 8. This CDR3 spans 17 amino acids. Germline-derived CDR1 and CDR2 are SGDLS and YYNGEE. CDR3 region: CASSAPGTSGPTGELFF. CDR3 nucleotide sequence: TGTGCCAGCAGCGCCCCCGGGACTAGCGGACCCACCGGGGAGCTGTTTTTT.

V is TRBV5-8 and J is TRBJ2-1; D is possibly TRBD1 (5 bases). Germline loops: CDR1 SGHTS, CDR2 YDEGEE. This CDR3 has 15 residues. V was shortened by 0 bases and J by 4 bases, with 11 bases between the two germline ends. Written as DNA, the CDR3 is TGTGCCAGCAGCTTGGGGCAGGGTGGGTACAATGAGCAGTTCTTC. Amino acids: CASSLGQGGYNEQFF.

V usage is TRBV7-3 and J usage is TRBJ2-5; 10 bases map to TRBD1. Germline-derived CDR1 and CDR2 are SGHTA and FQGTGA. V shed 5 bases, J shed 7 bases, and the junction held 7 bases outside the gene matches. The CDR3 loop spans 14 amino acids. CDR3 region: CASSLGQGETTQYF. Written as DNA, the CDR3 is TGTGCCAGCAGCCTCGGACAGGGGGAAACGACCCAGTACTTC.

The DNA of the CDR3 is TGTGCCAGCAGTTTACCGGGACAGGGGTCCACTGAAGCTTTCTTT. Translated: CASSLPGQGSTEAFF. V usage is TRBV28 and J usage is TRBJ1-1; 10 positions agree with TRBD1. The CDR3 totals 15 residues. CDR1 is MDHEN, CDR2 SYDVKM, per germline. J was trimmed by 4 bases and V by 2 bases; bases with no gene match: 4.

The J gene is TRBJ1-1, the V gene TRBV6-5, with 8 bases fitting TRBD1. This CDR3 has 11 amino acids. Trimming at V came to 5 bases and at J to 10 bases, leaving 3 bases not matched to a gene. Germline loops: CDR1 MNHEY, CDR2 SVGAGI. In DNA, the CDR3 is TGTGCCAGCAGTGACGGACAGGGAGCTTTCTTT. Translated, it gives CASSDGQGAFF.